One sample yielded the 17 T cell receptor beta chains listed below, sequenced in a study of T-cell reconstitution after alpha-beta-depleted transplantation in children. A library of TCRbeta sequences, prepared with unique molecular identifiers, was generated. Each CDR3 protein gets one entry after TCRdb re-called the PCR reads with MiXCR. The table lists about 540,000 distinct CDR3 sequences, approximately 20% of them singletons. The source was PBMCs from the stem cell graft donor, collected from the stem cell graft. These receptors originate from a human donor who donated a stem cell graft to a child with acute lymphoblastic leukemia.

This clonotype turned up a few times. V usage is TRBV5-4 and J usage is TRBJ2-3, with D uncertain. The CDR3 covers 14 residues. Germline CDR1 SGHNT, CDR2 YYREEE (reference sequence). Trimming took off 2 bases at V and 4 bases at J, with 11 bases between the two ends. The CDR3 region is CASSLAVGPDTQYF. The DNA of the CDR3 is TGTGCCAGCAGCTTAGCTGTCGGGCCAGATACGCAGTATTTT.

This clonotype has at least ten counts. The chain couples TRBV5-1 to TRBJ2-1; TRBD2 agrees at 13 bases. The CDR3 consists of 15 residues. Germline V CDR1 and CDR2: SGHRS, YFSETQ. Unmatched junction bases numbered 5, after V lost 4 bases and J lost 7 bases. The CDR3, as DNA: TGCGCCAGCAGCCCGCCGGGACTAGCGGGAAATGAGCAGTTCTTC. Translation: CASSPPGLAGNEQFF.

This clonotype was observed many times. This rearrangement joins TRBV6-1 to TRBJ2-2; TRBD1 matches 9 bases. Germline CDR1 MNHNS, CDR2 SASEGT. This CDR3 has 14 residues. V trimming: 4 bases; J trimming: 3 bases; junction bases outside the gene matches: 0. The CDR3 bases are TGTGCCAGCAGTGGACAGGGGGACACCGGGGAGCTGTTTTTT. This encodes CASSGQGDTGELFF.

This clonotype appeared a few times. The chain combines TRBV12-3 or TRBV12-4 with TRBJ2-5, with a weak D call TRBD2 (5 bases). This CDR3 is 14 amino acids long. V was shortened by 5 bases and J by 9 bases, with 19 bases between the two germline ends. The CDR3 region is CASSPEVPVEAQYF. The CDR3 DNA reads TGTGCCAGCAGTCCAGAGGTACCTGTGGAGGCCCAGTACTTC.

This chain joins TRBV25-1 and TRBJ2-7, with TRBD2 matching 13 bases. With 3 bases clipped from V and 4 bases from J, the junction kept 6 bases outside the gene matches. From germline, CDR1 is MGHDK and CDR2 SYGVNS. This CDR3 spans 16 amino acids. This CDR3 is CASSDPTSGRGYEQYF. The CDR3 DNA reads TGTGCCAGCAGTGACCCTACTAGCGGGAGGGGTTACGAGCAGTACTTC.

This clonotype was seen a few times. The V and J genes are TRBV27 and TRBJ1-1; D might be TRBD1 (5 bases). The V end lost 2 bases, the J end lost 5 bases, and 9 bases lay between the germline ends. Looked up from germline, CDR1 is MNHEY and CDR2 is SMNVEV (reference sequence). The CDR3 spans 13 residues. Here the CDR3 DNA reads TGTGCCAGCAGTTTACTCCGGGGGACTGAAGCTTTCTTT. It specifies CASSLLRGTEAFF.

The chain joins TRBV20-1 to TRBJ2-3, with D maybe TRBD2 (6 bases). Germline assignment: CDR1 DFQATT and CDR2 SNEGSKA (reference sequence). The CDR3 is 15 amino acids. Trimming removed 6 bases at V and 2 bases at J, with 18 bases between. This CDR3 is CSARYSRTTTDTQYF. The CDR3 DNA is TGCAGTGCCCGCTACTCTAGGACTACCACAGATACGCAGTATTTT.

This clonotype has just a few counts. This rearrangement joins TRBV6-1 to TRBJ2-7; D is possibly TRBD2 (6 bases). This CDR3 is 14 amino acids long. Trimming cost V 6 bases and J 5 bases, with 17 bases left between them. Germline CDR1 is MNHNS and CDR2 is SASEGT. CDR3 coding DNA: TGTGCCAGCAGGAGACTAGTAAATACCGACGAGCAGTACTTC. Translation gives CASRRLVNTDEQYF.

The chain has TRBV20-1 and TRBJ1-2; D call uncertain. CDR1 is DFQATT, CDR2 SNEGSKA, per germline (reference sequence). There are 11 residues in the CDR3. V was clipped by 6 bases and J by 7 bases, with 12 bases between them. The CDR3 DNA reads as TGCAGTGCACCTCGATATAGTGGCTACACCTTC. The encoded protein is CSAPRYSGYTF.

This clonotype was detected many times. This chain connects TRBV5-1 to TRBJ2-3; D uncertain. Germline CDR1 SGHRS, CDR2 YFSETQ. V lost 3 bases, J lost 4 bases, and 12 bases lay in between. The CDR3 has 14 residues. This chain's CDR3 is CASSSAGEADTQYF. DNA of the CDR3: TGCGCCAGCAGCTCTGCTGGAGAGGCAGATACGCAGTATTTT.

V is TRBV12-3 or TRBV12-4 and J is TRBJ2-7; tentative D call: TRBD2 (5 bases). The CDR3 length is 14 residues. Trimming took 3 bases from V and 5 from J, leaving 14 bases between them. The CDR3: CASSFVPEGDEQYF. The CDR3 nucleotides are TGTGCCAGCAGTTTCGTCCCCGAGGGCGACGAGCAGTACTTC.

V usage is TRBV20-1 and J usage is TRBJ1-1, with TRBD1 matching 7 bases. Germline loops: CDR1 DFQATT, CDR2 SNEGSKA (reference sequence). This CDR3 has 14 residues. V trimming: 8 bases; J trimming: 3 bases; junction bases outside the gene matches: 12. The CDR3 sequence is CSFGTAGFDTEAFF. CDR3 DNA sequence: TGCAGTTTTGGGACAGCGGGATTCGACACTGAAGCTTTCTTT.

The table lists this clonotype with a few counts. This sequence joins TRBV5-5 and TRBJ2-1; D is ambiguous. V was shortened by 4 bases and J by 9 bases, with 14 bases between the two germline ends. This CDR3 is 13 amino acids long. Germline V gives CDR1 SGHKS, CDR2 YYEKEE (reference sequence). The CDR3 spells CASSSGRLGEQFF. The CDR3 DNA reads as TGTGCCAGCAGCAGTGGACGACTCGGTGAGCAGTTCTTC.

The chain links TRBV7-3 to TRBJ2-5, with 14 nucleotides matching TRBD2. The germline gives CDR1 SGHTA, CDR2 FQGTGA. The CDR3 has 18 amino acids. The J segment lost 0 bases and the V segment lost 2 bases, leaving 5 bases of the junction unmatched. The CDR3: CASSLGLAGGLYQETQYF. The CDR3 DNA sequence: TGTGCCAGCAGCTTAGGACTAGCGGGAGGCCTGTACCAAGAGACCCAGTACTTC.

This chain's CDR3 is CASSRGGEKETQYF. CDR3 DNA: TGCGCCAGCAGCAGGGGAGGGGAAAAAGAGACCCAGTACTTC. V and J are TRBV5-1 and TRBJ2-5; 7 bases map to TRBD2. CDR1 SGHRS and CDR2 YFSETQ come from the germline V gene. The CDR3 runs 14 residues. Trimming cost V 4 bases and J 3 bases; bases outside gene matches: 6.

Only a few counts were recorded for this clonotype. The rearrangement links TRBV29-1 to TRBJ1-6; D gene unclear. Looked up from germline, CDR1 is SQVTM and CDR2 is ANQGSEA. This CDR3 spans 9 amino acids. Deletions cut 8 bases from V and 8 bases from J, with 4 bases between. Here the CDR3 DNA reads TGCAGCCCCGATTCACCCCTCCACTTT. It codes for CSPDSPLHF.

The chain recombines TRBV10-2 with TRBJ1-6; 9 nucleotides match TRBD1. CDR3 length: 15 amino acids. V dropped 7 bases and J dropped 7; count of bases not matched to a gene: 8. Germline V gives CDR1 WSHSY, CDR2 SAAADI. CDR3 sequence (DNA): TGCGCCAGCACCACCGGGACAGGGAGGAATTCACCCCTCCACTTT. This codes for CASTTGTGRNSPLHF.